This T cell receptor beta chain appears in the sequencing data of a study of naive and memory T cell subsets. Study-wide findings and caveats: Naive repertoires, especially CD8, held a few larger clonotypes, possibly memory cells re-expressing CD45RA. Findings for naive and memory subsets could not be checked against ground truth. Expression changes during T cell differentiation may affect RNA-based TCR counts.

An equimolar mix of two oligonucleotides served as the beta constant-region primer for TRBC1 and TRBC2. Four rounds of PCR amplified the ligated cDNA using nested alpha and beta constant-region primers plus SP2. Ligation attached a single-stranded oligonucleotide with a 12-nucleotide UMI and the SP2 primer to the cDNA 3' end. TCRdb itself ran the UMI-ligation and nested PCR reads through MiXCR, one entry per CDR3 protein. The sample holds some 82,000 distinct CDR3 sequences, about 11% seen once. The CDR3 is 14 residues long. CDR1 is DFQATT, CDR2 SNEGSKA, per germline (reference sequence). Trimming took 4 bases from V and 12 from J, leaving 25 bases between them. This clonotype was observed a handful of times. The antigen is unknown.

The genes are TRBV20-1 and TRBJ2-7; D is perhaps TRBD2 (6 bases). The TCR originated in a human donor in good health. Source material: naive CD4+ T cells from blood. The chain's CDR3 is CSATSGTSELTVYF. For the CDR3, the DNA is TGCAGTGCTACTTCCGGGACTTCCGAGCTAACTGTGTACTTC.